The clone carrying this T cell receptor (beta chain) was counted only a few times. Antigen: not known. This sample was taken from a study of T cell repertoires in cytomegalovirus infection. Study-level background: Through public TCR beta signatures, both CMV infection and matching HLA type were indicated.

Study-wide results and caveats: Frequencies of public TCR beta families were cumulated, and this identified carriers of CMV plus the relevant HLA.

From germline, CDR1 is SGHTA and CDR2 FQGNSA. V was pared by 5 bases and J by 5 bases, with 10 bases between. The CDR3 runs to 13 residues. A single record per CDR3 protein comes from TCRdb applying MiXCR to the reads. The repertoire has over 300,000 distinct CDR3 sequences, 15% to 20% of them found once; the top ten carry about 12%. Sequenced sample: PBMCs. The source is a human donor in good health (CMV status not recorded). Some clones in this sample may be carry-over from other donors' samples. The chain employs TRBV7-2 and TRBJ1-3; TRBD1 might be the D (5 bases). CDR3 DNA: TGTGCCAGCAGCCCAGGGCGAAGAAACACCATATATTTT. Translating gives CASSPGRRNTIYF.